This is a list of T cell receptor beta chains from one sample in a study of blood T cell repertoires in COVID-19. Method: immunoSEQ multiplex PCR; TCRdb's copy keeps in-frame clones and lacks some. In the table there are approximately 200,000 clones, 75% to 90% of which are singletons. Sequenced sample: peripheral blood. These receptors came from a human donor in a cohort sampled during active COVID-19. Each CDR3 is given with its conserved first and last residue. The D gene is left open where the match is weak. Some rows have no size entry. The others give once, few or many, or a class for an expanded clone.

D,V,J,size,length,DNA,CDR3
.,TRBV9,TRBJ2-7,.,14,TGTGCCAGCAGCCCCCGGTTATACCCCTACGAGCAGTACTTC,CASSPRLYPYEQYF
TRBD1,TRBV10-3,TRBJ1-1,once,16,TGTGCCATCAGGGACCAATGGGGACAGGGTCTCCCTGAAGCTTTCTTT,CAIRDQWGQGLPEAFF
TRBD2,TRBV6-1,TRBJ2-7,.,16,TGTGCCAGCAGTGAAAGGACTAGCGGAAAAACCTACGAGCAGTACTTC,CASSERTSGKTYEQYF
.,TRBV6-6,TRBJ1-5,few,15,TGTGCCAGCAGTTTGGGACACCTGAGCAATCAGCCCCAGCATTTT,CASSLGHLSNQPQHF
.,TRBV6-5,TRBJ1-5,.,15,TGTGCCAGCAGTACTCAGGGAATGCGCAATCAGCCCCAGCATTTT,CASSTQGMRNQPQHF
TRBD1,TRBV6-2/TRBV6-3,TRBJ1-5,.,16,TGTGCCAGCAGTGACCGACAGGGGGTGGGCAATCAGCCCCAGCATTTT,CASSDRQGVGNQPQHF
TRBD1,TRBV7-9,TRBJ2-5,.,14,TGTGCCAGCAGTCAGCCGGGACAGGGCGGGACCCAGTACTTC,CASSQPGQGGTQYF
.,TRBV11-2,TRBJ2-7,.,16,TGTGCCAGCAGCTTAGAGGTGGGGACACGTACCTACGAGCAGTACTTC,CASSLEVGTRTYEQYF
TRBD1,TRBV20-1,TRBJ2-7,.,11,TGCAGTGCGGACACAGGGGACGAGCAGTACTTC,CSADTGDEQYF
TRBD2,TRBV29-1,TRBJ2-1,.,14,TGCAGCGCCTACGGAGAGCGGGACTACAATGAGCAGTTCTTC,CSAYGERDYNEQFF
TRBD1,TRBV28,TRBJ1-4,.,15,TGTGCCAGCAGTTTACCGGGACAGGCTAATGAAAAACTGTTTTTT,CASSLPGQANEKLFF
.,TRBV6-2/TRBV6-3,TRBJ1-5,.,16,TGTGCCAGCAGTTACGGGGGGATTTATAGCAATCAGCCCCAGCATTTT,CASSYGGIYSNQPQHF
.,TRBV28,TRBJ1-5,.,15,TGTGCCAGCAGTGCCGGGACACCCAGCTATCAGCCCCAGCATTTT,CASSAGTPSYQPQHF
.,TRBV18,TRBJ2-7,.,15,TGTGCCAGCTCACCCCCGGACAGTCTTTCCTACGAGCAGTACTTC,CASSPPDSLSYEQYF
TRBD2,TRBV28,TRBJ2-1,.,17,TGTGCCAGCAGTTTATCGTTCGGGACTAGCGGGAGTAATGAGCAGTTCTTC,CASSLSFGTSGSNEQFF
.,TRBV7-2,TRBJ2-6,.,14,TGTGCCAGCAGCCCCAAAGCCGGGGCCAACGTCCTGACTTTC,CASSPKAGANVLTF
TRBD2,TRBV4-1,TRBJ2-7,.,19,TGCGCCAGCAGCCAATTTGCGATGACTAGCGGGAGGGGGAACTACGAGCAGTACTTC,CASSQFAMTSGRGNYEQYF